Listed here are 2 T cell receptor beta chains from one sample, sequenced in a study of CD8 T cells in Susac syndrome. Random hexamers were used to reverse transcribe roughly 0.5 to 1 ug of RNA. MiXCR was run by TCRdb on the immunoSEQ multiplex PCR reads, yielding one entry per CDR3 protein. Of some 150,000 distinct CDR3 sequences listed, around 96% were seen once; the top ten hold around 0.15%. Material for sequencing was CD4+ T cells from PBMCs. The source is a human donor with Susac syndrome.

This rearrangement joins TRBV20-1 to TRBJ2-1, with D uncertain. Germline V CDR1 and CDR2: DFQATT, SNEGSKA (reference sequence). V lost 0 bases and J 5 bases, leaving 8 bases between the germline ends. This CDR3 contains 13 residues. In DNA form, the CDR3 reads TGCAGTGCTAGAGATGGCTTAAACAATGAGCAGTTCTTC. Its protein is CSARDGLNNEQFF.

The chain is built from TRBV20-1 and TRBJ1-4, with 8 bases matching TRBD1. The CDR3 is 14 amino acids. Germline CDR1 and CDR2: DFQATT and SNEGSKA (reference sequence). With 1 base clipped from V and 8 bases from J, the junction kept 6 bases outside the gene matches. The CDR3 region is CSARVGTGDEKLFF. As DNA, the CDR3 is TGCAGTGCTAGAGTTGGGACAGGAGACGAAAAACTGTTTTTT.